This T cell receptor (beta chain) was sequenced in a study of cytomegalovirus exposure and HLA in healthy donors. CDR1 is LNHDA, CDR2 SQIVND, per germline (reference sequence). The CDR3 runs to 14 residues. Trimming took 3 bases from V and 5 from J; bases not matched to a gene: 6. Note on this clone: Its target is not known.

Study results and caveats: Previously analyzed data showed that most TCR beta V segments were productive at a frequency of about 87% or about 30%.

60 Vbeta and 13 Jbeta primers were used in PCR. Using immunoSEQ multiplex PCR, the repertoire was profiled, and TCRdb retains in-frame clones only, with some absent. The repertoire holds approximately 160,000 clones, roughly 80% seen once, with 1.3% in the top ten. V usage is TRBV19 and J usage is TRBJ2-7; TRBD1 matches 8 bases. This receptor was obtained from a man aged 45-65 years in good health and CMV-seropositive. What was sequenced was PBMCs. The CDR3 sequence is CASSIRQGSHEQYF. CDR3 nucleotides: TGTGCCAGTAGTATCCGACAGGGGAGCCACGAGCAGTACTTC.